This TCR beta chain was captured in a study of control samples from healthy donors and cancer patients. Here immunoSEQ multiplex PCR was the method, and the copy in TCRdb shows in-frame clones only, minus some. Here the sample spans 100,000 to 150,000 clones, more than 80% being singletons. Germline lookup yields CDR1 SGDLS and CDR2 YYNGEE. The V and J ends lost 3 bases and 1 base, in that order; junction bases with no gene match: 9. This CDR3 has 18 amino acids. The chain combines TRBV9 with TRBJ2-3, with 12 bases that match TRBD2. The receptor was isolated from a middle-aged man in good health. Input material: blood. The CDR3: CASSAGLAGPLGTDTQYF. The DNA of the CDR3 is TGTGCCAGCAGCGCCGGACTAGCGGGGCCCCTAGGCACAGATACGCAGTATTTT.